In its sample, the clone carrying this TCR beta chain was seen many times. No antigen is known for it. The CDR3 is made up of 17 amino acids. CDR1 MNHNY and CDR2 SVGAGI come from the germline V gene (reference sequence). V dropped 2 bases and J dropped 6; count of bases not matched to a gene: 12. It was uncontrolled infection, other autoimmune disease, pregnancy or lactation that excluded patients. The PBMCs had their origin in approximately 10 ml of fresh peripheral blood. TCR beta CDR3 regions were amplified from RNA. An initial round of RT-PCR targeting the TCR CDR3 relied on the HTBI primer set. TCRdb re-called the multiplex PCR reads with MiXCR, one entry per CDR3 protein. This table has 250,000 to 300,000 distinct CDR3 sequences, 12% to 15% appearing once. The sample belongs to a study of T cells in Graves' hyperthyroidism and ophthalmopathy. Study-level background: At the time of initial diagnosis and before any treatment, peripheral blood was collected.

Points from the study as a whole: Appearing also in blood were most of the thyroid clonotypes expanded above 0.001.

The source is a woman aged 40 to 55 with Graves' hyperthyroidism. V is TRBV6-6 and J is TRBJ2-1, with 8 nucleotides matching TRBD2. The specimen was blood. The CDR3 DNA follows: TGTGCCAGCAGTTACAGGAATAGCGGAGCGGGGGTCAATGAGCAGTTCTTC. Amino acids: CASSYRNSGAGVNEQFF.